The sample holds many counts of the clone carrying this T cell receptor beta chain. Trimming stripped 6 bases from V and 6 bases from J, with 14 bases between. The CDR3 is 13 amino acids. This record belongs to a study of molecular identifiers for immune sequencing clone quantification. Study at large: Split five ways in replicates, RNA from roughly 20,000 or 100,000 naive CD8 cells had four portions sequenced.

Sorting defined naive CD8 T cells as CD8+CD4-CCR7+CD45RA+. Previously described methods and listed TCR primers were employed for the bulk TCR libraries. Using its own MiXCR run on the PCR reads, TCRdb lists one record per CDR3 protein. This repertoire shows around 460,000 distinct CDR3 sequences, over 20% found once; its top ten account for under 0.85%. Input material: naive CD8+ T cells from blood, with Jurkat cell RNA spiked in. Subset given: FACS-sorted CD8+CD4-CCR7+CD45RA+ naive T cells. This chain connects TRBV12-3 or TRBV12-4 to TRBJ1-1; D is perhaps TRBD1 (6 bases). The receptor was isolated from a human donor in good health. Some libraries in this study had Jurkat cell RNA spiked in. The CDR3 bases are TGTGCCAGCAGAAAAAACAGGGTACCTGAAGCTTTCTTT. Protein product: CASRKNRVPEAFF.